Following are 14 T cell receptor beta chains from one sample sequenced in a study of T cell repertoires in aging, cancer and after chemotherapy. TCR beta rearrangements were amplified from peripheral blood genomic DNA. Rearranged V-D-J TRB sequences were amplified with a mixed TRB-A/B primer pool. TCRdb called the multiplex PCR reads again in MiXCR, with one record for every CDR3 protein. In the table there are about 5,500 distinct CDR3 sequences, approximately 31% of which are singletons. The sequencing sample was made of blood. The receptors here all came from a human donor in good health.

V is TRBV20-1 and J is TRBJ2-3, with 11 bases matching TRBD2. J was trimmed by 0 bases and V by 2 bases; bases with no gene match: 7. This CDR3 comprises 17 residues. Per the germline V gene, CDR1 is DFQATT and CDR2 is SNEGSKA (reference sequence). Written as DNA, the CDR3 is TGCAGTGCTAGACTAGCGGGGGGCTCGCCTAGCACAGATACGCAGTATTTT. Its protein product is CSARLAGGSPSTDTQYF.

Here the CDR3 reads CASSSMGPGQATDTQYF. The CDR3 DNA is TGTGCCAGCAGCTCCATGGGGCCGGGACAGGCTACAGATACGCAGTATTTT. The chain carries TRBV5-6 and TRBJ2-3; 8 nucleotides agree with TRBD1. Germline CDR1 reads SGHDT; CDR2 reads YYEEEE. V lost 3 bases to trimming and J lost 3 bases; unmatched junction nucleotides: 12. The CDR3 consists of 17 residues.

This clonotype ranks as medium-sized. The DNA for the CDR3 is TGTGCCAGCAACCCTGGGGGGGGGGAGACCCAGTACTTC. Protein: CASNPGGGETQYF. The rearrangement joins TRBV5-4 to TRBJ2-5, with 7 bases that match TRBD2. The CDR3 is 13 residues long. J lost 5 bases, V lost 6 bases, and 7 bases had no gene match. Germline CDR1 and CDR2: SGHNT and YYREEE (reference sequence).

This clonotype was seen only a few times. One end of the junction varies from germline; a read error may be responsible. The CDR3 loop is CASHATSGTLTF. For the CDR3, the DNA is TGTGCCAGCCACGCTACCTCCGGGACCCTCACCTTC. The rearrangement links TRBV5-6 to TRBJ2-7; tentatively, D is TRBD1 or TRBD2 (5 bases each). The CDR3 is made up of 12 amino acids. Germline assignment: CDR1 SGHDT and CDR2 YYEEEE.

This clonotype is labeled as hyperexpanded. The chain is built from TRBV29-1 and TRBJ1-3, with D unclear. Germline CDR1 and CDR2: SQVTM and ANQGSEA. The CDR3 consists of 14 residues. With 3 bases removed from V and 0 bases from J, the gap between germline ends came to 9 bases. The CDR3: CSVEAANSGNTIYF. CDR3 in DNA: TGCAGCGTTGAGGCGGCCAACTCTGGAAACACCATATATTTT.

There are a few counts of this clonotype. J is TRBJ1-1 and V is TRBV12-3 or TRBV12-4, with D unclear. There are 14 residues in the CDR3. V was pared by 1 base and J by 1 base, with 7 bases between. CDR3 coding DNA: TGTGCCAGCAGTTTAGGGGTCCCGAACACTGAAGCTTTCTTT. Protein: CASSLGVPNTEAFF.

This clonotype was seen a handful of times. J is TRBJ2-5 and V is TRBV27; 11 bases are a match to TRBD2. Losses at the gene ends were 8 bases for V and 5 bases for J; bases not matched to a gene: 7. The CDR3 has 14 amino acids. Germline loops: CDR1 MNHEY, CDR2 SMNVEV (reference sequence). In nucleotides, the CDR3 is TGTGCCAGCCCCAGACTAGCGGGACAGGAGACCCAGTACTTC. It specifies CASPRLAGQETQYF.

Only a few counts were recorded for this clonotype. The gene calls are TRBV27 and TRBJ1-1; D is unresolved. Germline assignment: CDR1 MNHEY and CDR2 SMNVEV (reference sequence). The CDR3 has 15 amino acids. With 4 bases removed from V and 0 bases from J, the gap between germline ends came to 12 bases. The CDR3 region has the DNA TGTGCCAGCAGTTCCCAAGTTATTCTGAACACTGAAGCTTTCTTT. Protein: CASSSQVILNTEAFF.

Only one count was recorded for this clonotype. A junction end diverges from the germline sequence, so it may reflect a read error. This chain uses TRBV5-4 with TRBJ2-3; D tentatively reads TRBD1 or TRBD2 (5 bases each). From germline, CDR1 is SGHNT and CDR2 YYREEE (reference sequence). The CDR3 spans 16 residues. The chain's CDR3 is CASSQAATGRTDTQYF. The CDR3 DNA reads TGCGCCAGCAGCCAAGCGGCAACGGGGCGGACAGATACGCAGTATTTT.

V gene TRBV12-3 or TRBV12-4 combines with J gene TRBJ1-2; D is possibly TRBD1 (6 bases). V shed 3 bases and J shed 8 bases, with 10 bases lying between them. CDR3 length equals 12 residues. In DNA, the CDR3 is TGTGCCAGCAGTTTCGGGGGCAAGGGCTACACCTTC. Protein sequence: CASSFGGKGYTF.

The CDR3 reads CASNPPGQDRNTIYF. The CDR3 DNA is TGTGCCAGCAATCCTCCCGGACAGGATCGAAACACCATATATTTT. The chain carries TRBV12-3 or TRBV12-4 and TRBJ1-3, with TRBD1 matching over 7 bases. This CDR3 is built from 15 residues. Losses at the gene ends were 7 bases for V and 5 bases for J; bases not matched to a gene: 11.

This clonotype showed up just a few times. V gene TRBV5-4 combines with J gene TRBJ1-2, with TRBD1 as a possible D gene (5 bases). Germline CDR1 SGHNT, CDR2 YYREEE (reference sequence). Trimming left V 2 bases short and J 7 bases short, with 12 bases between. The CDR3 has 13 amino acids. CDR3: CASSFGGTFGYTF. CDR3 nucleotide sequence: TGTGCCAGCAGCTTTGGGGGAACCTTTGGCTACACCTTC.

The CDR3 reads CASSLLGQTNTEAFF. The CDR3 DNA sequence: TGTGCCAGCAGTTTATTAGGACAAACGAACACTGAAGCTTTCTTT. The chain recombines TRBV6-5 with TRBJ1-1; possibly TRBD1 for D (5 bases). This CDR3 region has 15 residues. Deletions cut 4 bases from V and 1 base from J, with 13 bases between. The germline gives CDR1 MNHEY, CDR2 SVGAGI.

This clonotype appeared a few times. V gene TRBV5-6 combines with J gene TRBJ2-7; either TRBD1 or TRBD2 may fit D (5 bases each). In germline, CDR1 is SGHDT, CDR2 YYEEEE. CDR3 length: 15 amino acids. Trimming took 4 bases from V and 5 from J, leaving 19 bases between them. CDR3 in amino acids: CASSPGAGLINEQYF. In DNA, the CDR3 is TGTGCCAGCAGCCCCGGGGCAGGGCTAATCAACGAGCAGTACTTC. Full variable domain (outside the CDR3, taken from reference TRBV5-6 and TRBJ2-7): DAGVTQSPTHLIKTRGQQVTLRCSPKSGHDTVSWYQQALGQGPQFIFQYYEEEERQRGNFPDRFSGHQFPNYSSELNVNALLLGDSALYLCASSPGAGLINEQYFGPGTRLTVT.